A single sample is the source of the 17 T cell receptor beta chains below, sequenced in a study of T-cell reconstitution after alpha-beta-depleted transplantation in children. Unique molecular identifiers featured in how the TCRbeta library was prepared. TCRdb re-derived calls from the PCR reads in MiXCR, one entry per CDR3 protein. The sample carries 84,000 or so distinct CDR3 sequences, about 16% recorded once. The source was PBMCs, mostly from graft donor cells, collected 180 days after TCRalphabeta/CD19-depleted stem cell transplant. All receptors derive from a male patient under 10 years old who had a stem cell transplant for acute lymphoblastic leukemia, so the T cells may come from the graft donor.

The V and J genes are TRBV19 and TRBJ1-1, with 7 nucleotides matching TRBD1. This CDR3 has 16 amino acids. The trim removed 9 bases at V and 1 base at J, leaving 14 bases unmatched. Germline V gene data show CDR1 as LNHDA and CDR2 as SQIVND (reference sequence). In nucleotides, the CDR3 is TGTGCCAGCTCAGGGACAGTGGGAGTTGAGAACACTGAAGCTTTCTTT. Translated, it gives CASSGTVGVENTEAFF. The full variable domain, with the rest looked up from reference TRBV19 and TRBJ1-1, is DGGITQSPKYLFRKEGQNVTLSCEQNLNHDAMYWYRQDPGQGLRLIYYSQIVNDFQKGDIAEGYSVSREKKESFPLTVTSAQKNPTAFYLCASSGTVGVENTEAFFGQGTRLTVV.

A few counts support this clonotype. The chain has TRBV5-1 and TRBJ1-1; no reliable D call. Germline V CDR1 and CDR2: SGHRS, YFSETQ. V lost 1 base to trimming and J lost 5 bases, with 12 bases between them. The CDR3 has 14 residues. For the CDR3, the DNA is TGCGCCAGCAGCTTGTGGGAGTCGAGAACTGAAGCTTTCTTT. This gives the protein CASSLWESRTEAFF.

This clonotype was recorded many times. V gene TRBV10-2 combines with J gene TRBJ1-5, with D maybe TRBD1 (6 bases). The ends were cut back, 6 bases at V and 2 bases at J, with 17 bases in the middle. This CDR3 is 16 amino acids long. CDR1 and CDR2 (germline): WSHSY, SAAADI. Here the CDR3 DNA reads TGCGCCAGCAGCAAGGGGGGGGGCTTGGGCAATCAGCCCCAGCATTTT. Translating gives CASSKGGGLGNQPQHF.

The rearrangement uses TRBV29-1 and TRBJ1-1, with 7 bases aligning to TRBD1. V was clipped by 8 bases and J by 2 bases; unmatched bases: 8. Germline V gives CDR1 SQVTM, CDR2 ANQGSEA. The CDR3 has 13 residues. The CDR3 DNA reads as TGCAGCATACCAGGGGGAGCAAACACTGAAGCTTTCTTT. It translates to CSIPGGANTEAFF.

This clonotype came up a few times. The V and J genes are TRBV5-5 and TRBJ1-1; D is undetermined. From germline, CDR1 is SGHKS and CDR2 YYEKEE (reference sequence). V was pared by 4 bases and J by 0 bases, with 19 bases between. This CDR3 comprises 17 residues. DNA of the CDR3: TGTGCCAGCAGCCGCCCGCTTAGTAGGGTCCTGAACACTGAAGCTTTCTTT. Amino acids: CASSRPLSRVLNTEAFF.

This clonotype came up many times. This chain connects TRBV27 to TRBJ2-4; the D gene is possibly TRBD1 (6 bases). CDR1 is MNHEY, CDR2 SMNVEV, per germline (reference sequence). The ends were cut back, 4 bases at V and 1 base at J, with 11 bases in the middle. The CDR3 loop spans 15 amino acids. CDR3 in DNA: TGTGCCAGCAGTTCCAGGGGCCCTGCCAAAAACATTCAGTACTTC. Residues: CASSSRGPAKNIQYF.

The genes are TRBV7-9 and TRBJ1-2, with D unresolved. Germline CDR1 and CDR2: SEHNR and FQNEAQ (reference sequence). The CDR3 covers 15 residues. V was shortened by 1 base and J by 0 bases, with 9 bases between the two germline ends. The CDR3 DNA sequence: TGTGCCAGCAGCTTAGTTCCCCAAACTAACTATGGCTACACCTTC. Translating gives CASSLVPQTNYGYTF.

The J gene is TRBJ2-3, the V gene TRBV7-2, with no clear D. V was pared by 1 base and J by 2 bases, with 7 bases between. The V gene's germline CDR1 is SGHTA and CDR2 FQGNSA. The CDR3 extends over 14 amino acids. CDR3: CASSLVAITDTQYF. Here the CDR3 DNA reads TGTGCCAGCAGCTTAGTTGCGATCACAGATACGCAGTATTTT.

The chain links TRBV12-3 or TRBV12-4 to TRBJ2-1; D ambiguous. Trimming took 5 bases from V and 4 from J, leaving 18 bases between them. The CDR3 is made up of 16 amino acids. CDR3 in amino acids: CASSPTDWKAYNEQFF. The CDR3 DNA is TGTGCCAGCAGTCCCACCGATTGGAAGGCATACAATGAGCAGTTCTTC.

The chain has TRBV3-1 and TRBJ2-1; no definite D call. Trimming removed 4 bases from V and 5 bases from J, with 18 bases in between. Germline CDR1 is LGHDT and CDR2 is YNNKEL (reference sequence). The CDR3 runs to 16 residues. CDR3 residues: CASSPYSDQRNNEQFF. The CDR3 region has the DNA TGTGCCAGCAGCCCCTATTCGGACCAGCGTAACAATGAGCAGTTCTTC.

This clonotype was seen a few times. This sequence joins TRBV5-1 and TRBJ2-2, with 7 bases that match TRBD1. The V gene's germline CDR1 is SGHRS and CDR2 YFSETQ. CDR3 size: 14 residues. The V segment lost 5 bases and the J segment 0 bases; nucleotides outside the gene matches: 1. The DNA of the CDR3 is TGCGCCAGCAGGACAGGGACGAACACCGGGGAGCTGTTTTTT. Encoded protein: CASRTGTNTGELFF.

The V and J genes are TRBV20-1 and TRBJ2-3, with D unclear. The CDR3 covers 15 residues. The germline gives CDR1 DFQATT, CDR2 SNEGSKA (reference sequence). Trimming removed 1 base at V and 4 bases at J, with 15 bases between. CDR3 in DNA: TGCAGTGCTAGAGGCCCCGCACCTACCCCAGATACGCAGTATTTT. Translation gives CSARGPAPTPDTQYF.

CDR3 in amino acids: CASSFYQETQYF. The CDR3 coding sequence is TGTGCCAGCAGTTTTTACCAAGAGACCCAGTACTTC. This chain links TRBV12-3 or TRBV12-4 with TRBJ2-5; D not certain. The V and J ends lost 3 bases and 0 bases respectively, with 2 bases between them. This CDR3 spans 12 amino acids.

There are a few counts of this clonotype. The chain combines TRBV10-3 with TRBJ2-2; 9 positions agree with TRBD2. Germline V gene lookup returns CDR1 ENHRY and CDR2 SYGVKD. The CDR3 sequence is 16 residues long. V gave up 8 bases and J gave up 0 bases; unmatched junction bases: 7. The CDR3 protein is CAIRPAGGPNTGELFF. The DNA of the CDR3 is TGTGCCATCCGGCCAGCGGGGGGACCGAACACCGGGGAGCTGTTTTTT.

The CDR3 DNA follows: TGCGCCAGCAGTGCGTCAAATCAGCCCCAGCATTTT. It translates to CASSASNQPQHF. The chain joins TRBV10-2 to TRBJ1-5; D is ambiguous. V was trimmed by 4 bases and J by 4 bases, leaving 5 bases between them. The CDR3 covers 12 residues. CDR1 and CDR2 (germline): WSHSY, SAAADI.

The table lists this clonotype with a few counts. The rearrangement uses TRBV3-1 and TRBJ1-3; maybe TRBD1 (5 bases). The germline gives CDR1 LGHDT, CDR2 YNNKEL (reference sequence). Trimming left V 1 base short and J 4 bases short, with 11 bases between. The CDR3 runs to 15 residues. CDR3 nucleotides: TGTGCCAGCAGCCAAGGGTCAGGGCTGGGAAACACCATATATTTT. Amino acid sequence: CASSQGSGLGNTIYF. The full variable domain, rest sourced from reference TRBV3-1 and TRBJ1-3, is DTAVSQTPKYLVTQMGNDKSIKCEQNLGHDTMYWYKQDSKKFLKIMFSYNNKELIINETVPNRFSPKSPDKAHLNLHINSLELGDSAVYFCASSQGSGLGNTIYFGEGSWLTVV.

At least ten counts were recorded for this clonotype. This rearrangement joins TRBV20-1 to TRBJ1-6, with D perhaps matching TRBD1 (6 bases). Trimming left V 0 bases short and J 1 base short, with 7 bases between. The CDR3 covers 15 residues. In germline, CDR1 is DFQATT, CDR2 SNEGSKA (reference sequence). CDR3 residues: CSARERGSYNSPLHF. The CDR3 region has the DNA TGCAGTGCTAGAGAAAGGGGGTCCTATAATTCACCCCTCCACTTT.